The 20 T cell receptor beta chains below all came from one sample that was sequenced in a study of shared clonotypes between healthy human individuals (dated by TCRdb to about 2020). Library preparation used the immunoSEQ multiplex PCR assay. As stored in TCRdb, this immuneACCESS dataset retains in-frame rearrangements with V and J assigned. A fraction of the clones does not appear; measured against another copy, unresolved V genes explain less than half of the discrepancy, and the remainder lacks a known reason. In all, the sample holds around 2.3 million clones, and approximately 96% of those were seen once. The ten largest clones take up around 0.13% of the sample. The sample consisted of naive CD4+ T cells sorted from blood. The intended sense of this specimen's cell subset or site label: CD45RA+ positively selected. The source is a man aged 18-30 years in good health.

This rearrangement joins TRBV25-1 to TRBJ1-1; 8 bases agree with TRBD1. J lost 4 bases, V lost 9 bases, and 7 bases had no gene match. Germline CDR1 reads MGHDK; CDR2 reads SYGVNS. CDR3 length equals 13 residues. CDR3 sequence: CASQGARSTEAFF. For the CDR3, the DNA is TGTGCCAGTCAGGGGGCGCGGAGCACTGAAGCTTTCTTT.

This chain's CDR3 is CASSSYGTQAYF. The CDR3 nucleotides read TGTGCCAGCAGTTCGTACGGGACACAAGCATACTTC. The gene calls are TRBV6-1 and TRBJ2-7; D may be TRBD1 (6 bases). The CDR3 totals 12 residues. Trimming removed 5 bases from V and 13 bases from J, with 18 bases in between. Germline V CDR1 and CDR2: MNHNS, SASEGT.

The chain recombines TRBV10-2 with TRBJ2-7; no definite D call. Trimming took off 4 bases at V and 2 bases at J, with 12 bases between the two ends. The germline CDR1 and CDR2 sequences are WSHSY and SAAADI. This CDR3 contains 14 residues. This CDR3 is CASSVSYQTYEQYF. The CDR3 DNA follows: TGCGCCAGCAGTGTTTCGTATCAGACCTACGAGCAGTACTTC.

Regarding this clone: This same CDR3 is encoded by further DNA sequences in the sample. CDR3 coding DNA: TGTGCCAGCTCACGGGACAGATCCTACGAGCAGTACTTC. Its protein product is CASSRDRSYEQYF. The chain uses TRBV18 and TRBJ2-7; 7 bases are shared with TRBD1. Germline V gene lookup returns CDR1 KGHSH and CDR2 LQKENI. The CDR3 contains 13 residues. The V gene end was trimmed by 4 bases and the J gene end by 1 base; junction bases not matched to a gene: 1.

As regards this clone: The same CDR3 also results from other DNA sequences found in this sample. This chain joins TRBV27 and TRBJ1-2; D unclear. The CDR3 is 13 amino acids. V dropped 2 bases and J dropped 1 base, with 5 bases sitting between them. Germline assignment: CDR1 MNHEY and CDR2 SMNVEV (reference sequence). CDR3 sequence reads: CASSLGFNYGYTF. The CDR3 DNA reads TGTGCCAGCAGTTTAGGGTTTAACTATGGCTACACCTTC.

The rearrangement links TRBV5-4 to TRBJ2-7; D might be TRBD1 (6 bases). The CDR3 loop spans 14 amino acids. V lost 2 bases, J lost 5 bases, and 14 bases lay in between. Per the germline V gene, CDR1 is SGHNT and CDR2 is YYREEE (reference sequence). The DNA of the CDR3 is TGTGCCAGCAGCTTCGCGCAGGGGAACGACGAGCAGTACTTC. Its protein product is CASSFAQGNDEQYF.

The chain uses TRBV18 and TRBJ2-6; D is unresolved. V was cut by 2 bases and J by 2 bases, with 13 bases left in between. CDR1 and CDR2 (germline): KGHSH, LQKENI. The CDR3 is 17 residues long. CDR3 region: CASSPGTGVAGANVLTF. As DNA, the CDR3 is TGTGCCAGCTCACCAGGTACTGGCGTCGCTGGGGCCAACGTCCTGACTTTC.

V usage is TRBV25-1 and J usage is TRBJ1-2, with D possibly being TRBD1 (6 bases). The CDR3 runs to 14 residues. Looked up from germline, CDR1 is MGHDK and CDR2 is SYGVNS. The germline V and J ends were trimmed by 2 bases and 4 bases, with 11 bases remaining between them. DNA of the CDR3: TGTGCCAGCAGTGAACGGGTGACAGGCTATGGCTACACCTTC. It codes for CASSERVTGYGYTF.

To note about this clone: This same CDR3 is encoded by further DNA sequences in the sample. This chain uses TRBV6-5 with TRBJ1-2, with D uncertain. The CDR3 totals 13 residues. CDR1 is MNHEY and CDR2 is SVGAGI in the germline V gene. Trimming pared 6 bases from V and 3 bases from J, leaving 11 bases between. The CDR3 DNA sequence: TGTGCCAGCAGCCGCGGAAGGGACTATGGCTACACCTTC. This sequence encodes CASSRGRDYGYTF.

V is TRBV10-3 and J is TRBJ1-3; D is unresolved. Germline lookup yields CDR1 ENHRY and CDR2 SYGVKD. CDR3 size: 14 residues. V lost 9 bases, J lost 4 bases, and 16 bases lay in between. This CDR3 reads CAIRGDLTGNTIYF. CDR3 bases: TGTGCCATTCGCGGTGATTTGACAGGAAACACCATATATTTT.

V gene TRBV6-1 combines with J gene TRBJ1-2; D is undetermined. Looked up from germline, CDR1 is MNHNS and CDR2 is SASEGT. The CDR3 spans 14 residues. With 7 bases removed from V and 4 bases from J, the gap between germline ends came to 16 bases. DNA for the CDR3: TGTGCCAGCACCAGAACTTTGGACGGCTATGGCTACACCTTC. Translating gives CASTRTLDGYGYTF.

This rearrangement joins TRBV5-6 to TRBJ2-3, with D maybe TRBD2 (7 bases). V was pared by 4 bases and J by 1 base, with 16 bases between. This CDR3 is 16 amino acids long. Germline V gene lookup returns CDR1 SGHDT and CDR2 YYEEEE. This CDR3 is CASSPPRGGRTDTQYF. The CDR3 DNA follows: TGTGCCAGCAGCCCCCCTAGGGGGGGCCGCACAGATACGCAGTATTTT.

The rearrangement links TRBV28 to TRBJ2-1; tentatively, D is TRBD1 (6 bases). In germline, CDR1 is MDHEN, CDR2 SYDVKM. There are 15 residues in the CDR3. Trimming removed 5 bases from V and 2 bases from J, with 13 bases in between. For the CDR3, the DNA is TGTGCCAGCAGTACCCGGACAGTTCCCTACAATGAGCAGTTCTTC. Translating gives CASSTRTVPYNEQFF.

This clone is a singleton in its sample. The chain links TRBV11-2 to TRBJ2-7; no firm D call. Looked up from germline, CDR1 is SGHAT and CDR2 is FQNNGV. The CDR3 sequence is 11 residues long. The germline V and J ends were trimmed by 4 bases and 4 bases, with 5 bases remaining between them. The chain's CDR3 is CASSSIYEQYF. The CDR3 DNA follows: TGTGCCAGCAGCTCTATTTACGAGCAGTACTTC. The whole variable domain, filled in from reference TRBV11-2 and TRBJ2-7, reads EAGVAQSPRYKIIEKRQSVAFWCNPISGHATLYWYQQILGQGPKLLIQFQNNGVVDDSQLPKDRFSAERLKGVDSTLKIQPAKLEDSAVYLCASSSIYEQYFGPGTRLTVT.

The rearrangement joins TRBV7-9 to TRBJ2-7; D remains ambiguous. The CDR3 has 15 amino acids. The germline V and J ends were trimmed by 2 bases and 0 bases, with 11 bases remaining between them. CDR1 and CDR2 (germline): SEHNR, FQNEAQ (reference sequence). The CDR3 coding sequence is TGTGCCAGCAGCTTACTGCGAGACAACTCCTACGAGCAGTACTTC. Its protein product is CASSLLRDNSYEQYF.

This chain uses TRBV9 with TRBJ2-5; possible D gene TRBD2, 6 bases. This CDR3 is 15 amino acids long. V lost 4 bases to trimming and J lost 1 base, with 14 bases between them. Germline V gene data show CDR1 as SGDLS and CDR2 as YYNGEE. CDR3 sequence reads: CASSPSTSSQETQYF. CDR3 nucleotides: TGTGCCAGCAGCCCCTCCACTAGCAGCCAAGAGACCCAGTACTTC. Looking up the rest from reference TRBV9 and TRBJ2-5 gives the full variable domain: DSGVTQTPKHLITATGQRVTLRCSPRSGDLSVYWYQQSLDQGLQFLIQYYNGEERAKGNILERFSAQQFPDLHSELNLSSLELGDSALYFCASSPSTSSQETQYFGPGTRLLVL.

The chain couples TRBV6-1 to TRBJ1-2; TRBD1 matches 8 bases. This CDR3 is built from 16 residues. Trimming at V came to 0 bases and at J to 4 bases, leaving 7 bases not matched to a gene. The germline CDR1 and CDR2 sequences are MNHNS and SASEGT. In nucleotides, the CDR3 is TGTGCCAGCAGTGAAGCGCAGGACAGGGTCCGCTATGGCTACACCTTC. This encodes CASSEAQDRVRYGYTF.

CDR3 coding DNA: TGTGCCAGCAGCCAGACGGGGACGAACCAAGAGACCCAGTACTTC. Its protein product is CASSQTGTNQETQYF. The chain uses TRBV7-9 and TRBJ2-5; D is perhaps TRBD1 or TRBD2 (5 bases each). The CDR3 loop spans 15 amino acids. The V end was cut by 5 bases, the J end by 0 bases, with 13 bases between. The germline V gene has CDR1 SEHNR and CDR2 FQNEAQ (reference sequence).

J is TRBJ2-1 and V is TRBV29-1; a possible D gene is TRBD2 (6 bases). This CDR3 has 14 amino acids. Germline V CDR1 and CDR2: SQVTM, ANQGSEA. Trimming pared 6 bases from V and 3 bases from J, leaving 15 bases between. The CDR3 loop is CSVGAGHDYNEQFF. The CDR3 DNA is TGCAGCGTCGGAGCGGGCCATGACTACAATGAGCAGTTCTTC.

The J gene is TRBJ1-1, the V gene TRBV19; TRBD1 matches at 7 bases. The germline CDR1 and CDR2 sequences are LNHDA and SQIVND (reference sequence). This CDR3 spans 14 amino acids. The junction had 4 bases not matched to a gene; V was cut back by 5 bases and J by 1 base. CDR3 DNA: TGTGCCAGTAGTGTAGGGACAGCGAACACTGAAGCTTTCTTT. It codes for CASSVGTANTEAFF.